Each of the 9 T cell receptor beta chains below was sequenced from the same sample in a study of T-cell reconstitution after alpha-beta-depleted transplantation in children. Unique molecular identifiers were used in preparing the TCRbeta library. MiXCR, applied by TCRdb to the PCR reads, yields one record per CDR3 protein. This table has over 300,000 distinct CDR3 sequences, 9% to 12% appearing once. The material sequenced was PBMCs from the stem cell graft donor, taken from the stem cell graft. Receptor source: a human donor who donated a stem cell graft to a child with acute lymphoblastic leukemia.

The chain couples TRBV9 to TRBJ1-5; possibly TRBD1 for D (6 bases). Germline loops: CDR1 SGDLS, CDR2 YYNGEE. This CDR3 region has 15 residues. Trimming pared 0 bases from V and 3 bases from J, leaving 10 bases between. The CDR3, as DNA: TGTGCCAGCAGCGTAGGGGGGGGGGCCAATCAGCCCCAGCATTTT. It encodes CASSVGGGANQPQHF.

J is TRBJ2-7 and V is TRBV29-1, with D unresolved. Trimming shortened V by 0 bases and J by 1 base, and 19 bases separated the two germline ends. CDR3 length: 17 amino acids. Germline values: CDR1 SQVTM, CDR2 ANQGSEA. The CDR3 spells CSVEDKGKRLGSYEQYF. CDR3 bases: TGCAGCGTTGAAGATAAAGGAAAGAGACTGGGATCCTACGAGCAGTACTTC.

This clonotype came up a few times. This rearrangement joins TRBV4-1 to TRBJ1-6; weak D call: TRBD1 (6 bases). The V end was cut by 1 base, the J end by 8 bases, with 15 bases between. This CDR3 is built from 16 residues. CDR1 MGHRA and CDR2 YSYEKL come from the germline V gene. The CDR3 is CASSQVADRVHSPLHF. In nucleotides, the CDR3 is TGCGCCAGCAGCCAAGTAGCGGACAGAGTCCATTCACCCCTCCACTTT.

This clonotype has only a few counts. CDR3 loop: CASSLSGAGGTDEQYF. CDR3 sequence (DNA): TGCGCCAGCAGCTTGTCGGGGGCAGGGGGCACGGACGAGCAGTACTTC. The V and J genes are TRBV5-1 and TRBJ2-7; TRBD1 matches 8 bases. The CDR3 loop spans 16 amino acids. J gave up 5 bases and V 1 base, and 11 bases lay outside the gene matches. CDR1 is SGHRS and CDR2 is YFSETQ in the germline V gene.

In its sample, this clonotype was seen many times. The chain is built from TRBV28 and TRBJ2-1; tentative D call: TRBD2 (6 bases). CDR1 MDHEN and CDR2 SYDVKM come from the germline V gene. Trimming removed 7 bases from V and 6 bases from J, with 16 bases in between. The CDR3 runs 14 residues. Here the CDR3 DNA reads TGTGCCAGCAAACTCGGCGGAGGGCCCAATGAGCAGTTCTTC. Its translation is CASKLGGGPNEQFF.

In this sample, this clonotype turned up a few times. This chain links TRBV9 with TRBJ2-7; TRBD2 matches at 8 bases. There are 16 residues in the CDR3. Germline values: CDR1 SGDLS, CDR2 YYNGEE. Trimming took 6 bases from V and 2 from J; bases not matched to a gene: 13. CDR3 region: CASTPGGSGSPYEQYF. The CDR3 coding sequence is TGTGCCAGCACCCCTGGCGGGAGCGGGAGTCCCTACGAGCAGTACTTC.

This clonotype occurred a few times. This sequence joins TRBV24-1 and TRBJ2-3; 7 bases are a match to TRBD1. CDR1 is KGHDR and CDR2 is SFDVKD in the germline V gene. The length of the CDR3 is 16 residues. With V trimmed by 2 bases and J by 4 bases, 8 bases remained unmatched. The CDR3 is CATSDSTSGQSDTQYF. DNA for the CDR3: TGTGCCACCAGTGATTCTACATCGGGACAGTCAGATACGCAGTATTTT.

The CDR3 coding sequence is TGCAGTGCTGGCTCCCGACTAGCGGCCGGGAACATTCAGTACTTC. This codes for CSAGSRLAAGNIQYF. This chain uses TRBV20-1 with TRBJ2-4; 9 bases fit TRBD2. The CDR3 runs to 15 residues. V shed 5 bases and J 7 bases; nucleotides not matched to a gene: 12. CDR1 is DFQATT, CDR2 SNEGSKA, per germline (reference sequence).

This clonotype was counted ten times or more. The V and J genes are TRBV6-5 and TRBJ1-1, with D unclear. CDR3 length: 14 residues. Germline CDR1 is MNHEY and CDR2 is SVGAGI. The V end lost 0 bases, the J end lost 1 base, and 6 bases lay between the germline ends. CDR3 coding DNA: TGTGCCAGCAGTTACTCGCGGGGGAACACTGAAGCTTTCTTT. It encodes CASSYSRGNTEAFF.